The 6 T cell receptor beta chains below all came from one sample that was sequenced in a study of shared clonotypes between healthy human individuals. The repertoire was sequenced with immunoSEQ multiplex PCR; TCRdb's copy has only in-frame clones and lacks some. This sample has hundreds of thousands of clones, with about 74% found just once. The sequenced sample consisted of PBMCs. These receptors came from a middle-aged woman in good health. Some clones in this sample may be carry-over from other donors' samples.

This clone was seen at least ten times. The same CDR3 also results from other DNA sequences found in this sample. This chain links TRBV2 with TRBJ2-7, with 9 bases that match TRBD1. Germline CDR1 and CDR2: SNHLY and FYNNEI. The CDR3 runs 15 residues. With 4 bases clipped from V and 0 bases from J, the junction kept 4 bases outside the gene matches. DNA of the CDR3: TGTGCCAGCAGTGGGGACAGGGCGAGCTCCTACGAGCAGTACTTC. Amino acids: CASSGDRASSYEQYF.

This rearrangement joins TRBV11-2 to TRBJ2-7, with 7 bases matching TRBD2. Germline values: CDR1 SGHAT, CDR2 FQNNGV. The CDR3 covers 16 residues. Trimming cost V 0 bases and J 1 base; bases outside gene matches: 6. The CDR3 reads CASSLEGGSGSYEQYF. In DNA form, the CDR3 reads TGTGCCAGCAGCTTAGAGGGAGGGTCGGGATCCTACGAGCAGTACTTC. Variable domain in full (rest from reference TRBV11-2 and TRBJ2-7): EAGVAQSPRYKIIEKRQSVAFWCNPISGHATLYWYQQILGQGPKLLIQFQNNGVVDDSQLPKDRFSAERLKGVDSTLKIQPAKLEDSAVYLCASSLEGGSGSYEQYFGPGTRLTVT.

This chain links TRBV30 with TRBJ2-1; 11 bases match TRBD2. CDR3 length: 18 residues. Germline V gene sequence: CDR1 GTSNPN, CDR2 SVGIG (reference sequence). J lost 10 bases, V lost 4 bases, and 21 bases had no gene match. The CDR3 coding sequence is TGTGCCTGGAAACCTTATAGCGGGAGGGCCCTCATCCAATGCGAGCAGTTCTTC. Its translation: CAWKPYSGRALIQCEQFF.

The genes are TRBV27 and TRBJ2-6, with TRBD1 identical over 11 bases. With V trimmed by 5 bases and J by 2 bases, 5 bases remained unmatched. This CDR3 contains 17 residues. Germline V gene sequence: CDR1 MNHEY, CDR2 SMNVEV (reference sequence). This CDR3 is CASSPGQGVTGANVLTF. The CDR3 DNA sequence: TGTGCCAGCAGTCCGGGACAGGGGGTGACTGGGGCCAACGTCCTGACTTTC. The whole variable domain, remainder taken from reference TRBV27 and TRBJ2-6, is EAQVTQNPRYLITVTGKKLTVTCSQNMNHEYMSWYRQDPGLGLRQIYYSMNVEVTDKGDVPEGYKVSRKEKRNFPLILESPSPNQTSLYFCASSPGQGVTGANVLTFGAGSRLTVL.

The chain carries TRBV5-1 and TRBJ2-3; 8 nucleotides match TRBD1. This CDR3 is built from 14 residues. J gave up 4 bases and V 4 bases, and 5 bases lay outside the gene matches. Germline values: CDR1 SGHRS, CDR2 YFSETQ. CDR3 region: CASSQGQVADTQYF. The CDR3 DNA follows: TGCGCCAGCAGCCAGGGACAGGTCGCAGATACGCAGTATTTT.

Written as DNA, the CDR3 is TGTGCCAGAGCAGGCCCCTACAATGAAAAACTGTTTTTT. Residues: CARAGPYNEKLFF. The chain uses TRBV5-3 and TRBJ1-4; D is uncertain. TRBV5-3 is labeled an ORF, and its function is uncertain. CDR3 length: 13 residues. V was clipped by 7 bases and J by 5 bases, with 12 bases between them.